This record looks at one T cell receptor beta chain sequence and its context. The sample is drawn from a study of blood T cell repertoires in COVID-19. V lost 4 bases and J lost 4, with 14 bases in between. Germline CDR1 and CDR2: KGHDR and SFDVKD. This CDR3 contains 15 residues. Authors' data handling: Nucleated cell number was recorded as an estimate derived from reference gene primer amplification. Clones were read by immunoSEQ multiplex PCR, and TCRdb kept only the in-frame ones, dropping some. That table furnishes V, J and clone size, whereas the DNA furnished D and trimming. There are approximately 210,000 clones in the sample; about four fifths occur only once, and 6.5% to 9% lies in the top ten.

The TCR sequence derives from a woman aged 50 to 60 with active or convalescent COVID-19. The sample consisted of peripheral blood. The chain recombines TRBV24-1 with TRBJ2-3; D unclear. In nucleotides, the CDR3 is TGTGCCACCAGTGACCCGACCTTAAGCGCAGATACGCAGTATTTT. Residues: CATSDPTLSADTQYF.